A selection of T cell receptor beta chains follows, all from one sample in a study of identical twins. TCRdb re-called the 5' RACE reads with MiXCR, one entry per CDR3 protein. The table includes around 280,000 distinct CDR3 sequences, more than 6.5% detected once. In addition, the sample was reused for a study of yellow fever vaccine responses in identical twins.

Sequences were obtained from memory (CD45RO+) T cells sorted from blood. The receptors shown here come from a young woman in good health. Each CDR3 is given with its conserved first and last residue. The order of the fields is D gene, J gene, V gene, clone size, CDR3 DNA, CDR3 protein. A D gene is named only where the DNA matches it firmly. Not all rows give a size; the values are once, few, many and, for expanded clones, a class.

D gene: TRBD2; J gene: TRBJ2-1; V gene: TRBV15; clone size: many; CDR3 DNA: TGTGCCACCAGCAGAGATTACAGCGGGAGGGCGTACAATGAGCAGTTCTTC; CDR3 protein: CATSRDYSGRAYNEQFF
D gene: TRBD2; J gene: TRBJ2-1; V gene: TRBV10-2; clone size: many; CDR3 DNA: TGCGCCAGCAGTGAACCGGGACTAGCAAATGAGCAGTTCTTC; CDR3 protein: CASSEPGLANEQFF
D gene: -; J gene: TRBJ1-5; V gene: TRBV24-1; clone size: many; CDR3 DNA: TGTGCCACCAGTGACCCAAATGGACAGTGGAAGCATTTT; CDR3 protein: CATSDPNGQWKHF
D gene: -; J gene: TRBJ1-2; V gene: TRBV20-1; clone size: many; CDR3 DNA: TGCAGTGCTAGGGATGGCTATGGCTACACCTTC; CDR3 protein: CSARDGYGYTF
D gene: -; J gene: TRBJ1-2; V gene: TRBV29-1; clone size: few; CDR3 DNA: TGCAGCGTAGAAGACAGAAACTATGGCTACACCTTC; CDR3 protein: CSVEDRNYGYTF
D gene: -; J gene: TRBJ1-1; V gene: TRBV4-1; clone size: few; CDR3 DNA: TGCGCCAGCAGCCAAGTGGCAGGGCCGGCGGCTTTCTTT; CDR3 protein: CASSQVAGPAAFF
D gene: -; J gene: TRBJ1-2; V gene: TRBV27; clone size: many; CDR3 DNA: TGTGCCAGCAGTTTAGTTTTCCCCCACTATGGCTACACCTTC; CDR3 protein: CASSLVFPHYGYTF
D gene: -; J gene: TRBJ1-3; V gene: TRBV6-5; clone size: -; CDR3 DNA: TGTGCCAGCAGTTCTCCCGGGGGGGCGGCTGGAAACACCATATATTTT; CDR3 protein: CASSSPGGAAGNTIYF
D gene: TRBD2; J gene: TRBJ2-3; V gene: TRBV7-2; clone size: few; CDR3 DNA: TGTGCCAGCAGCGTGGGACTAGCGAGGACAGATACGCAGTATTTT; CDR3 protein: CASSVGLARTDTQYF
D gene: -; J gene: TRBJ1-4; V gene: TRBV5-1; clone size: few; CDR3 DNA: TGCGCCAGCCGTCCGACCGCCTTTAATGAAAAACTGTTTTTT; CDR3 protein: CASRPTAFNEKLFF
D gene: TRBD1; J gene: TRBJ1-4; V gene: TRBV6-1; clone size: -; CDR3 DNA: TGTGCCAGCAAGGACAGGGGCGCAACTAATGAAAAACTGTTTTTT; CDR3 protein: CASKDRGATNEKLFF
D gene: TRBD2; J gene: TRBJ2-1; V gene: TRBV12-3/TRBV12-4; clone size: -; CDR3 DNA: TGTGCCAGCAGTTTAGGGACTAGCGGGGCTAATGAGCAGTTCTTC; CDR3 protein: CASSLGTSGANEQFF
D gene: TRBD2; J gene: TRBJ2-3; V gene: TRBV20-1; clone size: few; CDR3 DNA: TGCAGTGCTGGCCGGACTAGCGGTACCACAGATACGCAGTATTTT; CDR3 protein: CSAGRTSGTTDTQYF
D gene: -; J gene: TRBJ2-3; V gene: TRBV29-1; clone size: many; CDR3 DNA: TGCAGCGTTGAAGATACCGGGAGCACAGATACGCAGTATTTT; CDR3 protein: CSVEDTGSTDTQYF
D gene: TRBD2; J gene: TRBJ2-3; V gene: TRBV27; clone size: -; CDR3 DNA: TGTGCCAGCAGTTCTAGCGGGGTATCAGATACGCAGTATTTT; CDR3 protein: CASSSSGVSDTQYF